Detailed here is one TCR beta chain. Its cognate antigen is unknown. Trimming took 3 bases from V and 4 from J, leaving 12 bases between them. Germline CDR1 is LNHDA and CDR2 is SQIVND (reference sequence). CDR3 length: 14 amino acids. This record belongs to a study of cytotoxic CD8 clonotypes in ibrutinib-treated CLL. Study results and caveats: Sampling time points were not equivalent between sustained-remission and progressing patients.

TCRdb's copy holds only in-frame clones and misses some; the assay was immunoSEQ multiplex PCR. The repertoire consists of around 310,000 clones, with 80% occurring once and the leading ten covering 6.5% to 8.5%. This specimen was PBMCs, taken before ibrutinib treatment. The V and J genes are TRBV19 and TRBJ1-2; maybe TRBD1 (6 bases). The TCR was taken from a human donor with chronic lymphocytic leukemia. CDR3 nucleotides: TGTGCCAGTAGTATTCCGGACAGTCGCTATGGCTACACCTTC. It yields the protein CASSIPDSRYGYTF. The full variable domain, its missing parts supplied by reference TRBV19 and TRBJ1-2, is DGGITQSPKYLFRKEGQNVTLSCEQNLNHDAMYWYRQDPGQGLRLIYYSQIVNDFQKGDIAEGYSVSREKKESFPLTVTSAQKNPTAFYLCASSIPDSRYGYTFGSGTRLTVV.